This T cell receptor beta chain was sequenced for a study of T cells in localized non-small cell lung cancer. Concerning this clone itself: Antigen: not known.

Findings and caveats of the study: Compared with tumor, uninvolved adjacent lung displayed greater T cell clonality, ranking highest overall.

Using immunoSEQ multiplex PCR, the repertoire was profiled, and TCRdb retains in-frame clones only, with some absent. The data contain about 31,000 clones, approximately 86% of them seen just once; the ten biggest clones take up under 5%. Unmatched junction bases numbered 9, after V lost 3 bases and J lost 5 bases. This CDR3 is 15 amino acids long. Germline assignment: CDR1 SNHLY and CDR2 FYNNEI. This chain joins TRBV2 and TRBJ1-1, with 7 bases lining up with TRBD1. The input for sequencing was peripheral blood mononuclear cells, taken before any cancer treatment. The clonotype was recovered from a woman aged 40-70 years with stage III lung adenocarcinoma. Here the CDR3 reads CASSEGSTGRTEAFF. The CDR3 DNA reads as TGTGCCAGCAGTGAGGGTTCGACAGGGAGGACTGAAGCTTTCTTT. The full variable domain, completed using reference TRBV2 and TRBJ1-1, is EPEVTQTPSHQVTQMGQEVILRCVPISNHLYFYWYRQILGQKVEFLVSFYNNEISEKSEIFDDQFSVERPDGSNFTLKIRSTKLEDSAMYFCASSEGSTGRTEAFFGQGTRLTVV.